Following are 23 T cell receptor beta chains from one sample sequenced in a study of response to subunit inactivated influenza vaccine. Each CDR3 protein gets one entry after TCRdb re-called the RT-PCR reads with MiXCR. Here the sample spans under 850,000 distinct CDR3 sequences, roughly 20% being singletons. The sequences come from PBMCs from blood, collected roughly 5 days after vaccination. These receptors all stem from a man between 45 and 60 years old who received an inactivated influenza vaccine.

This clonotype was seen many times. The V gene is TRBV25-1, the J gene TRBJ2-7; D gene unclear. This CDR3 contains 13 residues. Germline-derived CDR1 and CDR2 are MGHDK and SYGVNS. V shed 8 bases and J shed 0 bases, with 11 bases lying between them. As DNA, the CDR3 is TGTGCCAGCCGCATGACGGGCTCCTACGAGCAGTACTTC. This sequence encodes CASRMTGSYEQYF.

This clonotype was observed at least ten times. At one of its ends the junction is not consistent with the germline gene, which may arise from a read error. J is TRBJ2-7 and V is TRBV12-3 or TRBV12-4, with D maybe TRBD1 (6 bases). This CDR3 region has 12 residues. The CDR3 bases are TGCGCCAGCAGCTTCAGGGGAGACGAGCAGTACTTC. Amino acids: CASSFRGDEQYF.

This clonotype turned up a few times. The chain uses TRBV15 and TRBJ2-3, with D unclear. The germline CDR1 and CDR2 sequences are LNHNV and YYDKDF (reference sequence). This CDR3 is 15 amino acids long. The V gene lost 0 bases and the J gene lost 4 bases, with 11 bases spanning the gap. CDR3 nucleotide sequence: TGTGCCACCAGCAGAGAGCCGACAATTTCAGATACGCAGTATTTT. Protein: CATSREPTISDTQYF.

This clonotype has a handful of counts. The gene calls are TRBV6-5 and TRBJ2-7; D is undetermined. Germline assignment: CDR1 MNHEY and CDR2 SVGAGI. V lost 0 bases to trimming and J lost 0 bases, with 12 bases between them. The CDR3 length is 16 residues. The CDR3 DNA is TGTGCCAGCAGTTACTCGTGGATGGAGAGCTCCTACGAGCAGTACTTC. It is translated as CASSYSWMESSYEQYF.

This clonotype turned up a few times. The DNA of the CDR3 is TGTGCCAGCAGCCAATTTTCGGGCTCTCACTACGAGCAGTACTTC. Its translation is CASSQFSGSHYEQYF. The chain joins TRBV4-2 to TRBJ2-7; D uncertain. The CDR3 has 15 residues. Germline CDR1 LGHNA, CDR2 YNFKEQ. The V end was cut by 2 bases, the J end by 3 bases, with 14 bases between.

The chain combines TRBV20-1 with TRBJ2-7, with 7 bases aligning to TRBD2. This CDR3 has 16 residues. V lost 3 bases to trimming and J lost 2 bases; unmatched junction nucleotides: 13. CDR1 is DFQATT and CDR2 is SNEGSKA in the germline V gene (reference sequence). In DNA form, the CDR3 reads TGCAGTGCTAGTTTAGGAGGTGGAGGACTAGCCTACGAGCAGTACTTC. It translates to CSASLGGGGLAYEQYF.

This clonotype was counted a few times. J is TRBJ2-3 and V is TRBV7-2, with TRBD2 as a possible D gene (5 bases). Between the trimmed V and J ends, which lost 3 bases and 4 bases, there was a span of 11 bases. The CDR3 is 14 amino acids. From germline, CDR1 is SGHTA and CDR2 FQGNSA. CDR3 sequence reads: CASSFTISADTQYF. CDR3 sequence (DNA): TGTGCCAGCAGCTTCACCATTAGCGCAGATACGCAGTATTTT.

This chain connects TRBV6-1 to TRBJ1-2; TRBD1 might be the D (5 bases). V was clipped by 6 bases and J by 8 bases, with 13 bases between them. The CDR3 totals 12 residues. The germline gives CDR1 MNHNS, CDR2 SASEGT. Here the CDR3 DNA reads TGTGCCAGCAGAGTATTTGGGGGAGGCTACACCTTC. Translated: CASRVFGGGYTF.

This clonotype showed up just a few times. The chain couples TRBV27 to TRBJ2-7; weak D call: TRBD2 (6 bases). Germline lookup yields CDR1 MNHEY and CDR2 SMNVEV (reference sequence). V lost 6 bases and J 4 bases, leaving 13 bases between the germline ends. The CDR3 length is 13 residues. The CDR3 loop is CASRSIREYEQYF. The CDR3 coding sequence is TGTGCCAGCAGATCGATACGGGAGTACGAGCAGTACTTC.

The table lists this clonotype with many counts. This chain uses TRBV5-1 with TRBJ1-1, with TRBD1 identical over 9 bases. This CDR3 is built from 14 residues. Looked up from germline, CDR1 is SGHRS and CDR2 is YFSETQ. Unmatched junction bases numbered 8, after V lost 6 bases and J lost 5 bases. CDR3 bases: TGCGCCAGCACCACCGGGACAGGGAGTACTGAAGCTTTCTTT. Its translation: CASTTGTGSTEAFF.

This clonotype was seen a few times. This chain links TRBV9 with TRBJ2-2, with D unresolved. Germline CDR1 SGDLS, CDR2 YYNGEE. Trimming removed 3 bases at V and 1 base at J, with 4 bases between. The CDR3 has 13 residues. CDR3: CASSALNTGELFF. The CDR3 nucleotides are TGTGCCAGCAGCGCCTTGAACACCGGGGAGCTGTTTTTT. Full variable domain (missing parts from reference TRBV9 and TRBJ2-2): DSGVTQTPKHLITATGQRVTLRCSPRSGDLSVYWYQQSLDQGLQFLIQYYNGEERAKGNILERFSAQQFPDLHSELNLSSLELGDSALYFCASSALNTGELFFGEGSRLTVL.

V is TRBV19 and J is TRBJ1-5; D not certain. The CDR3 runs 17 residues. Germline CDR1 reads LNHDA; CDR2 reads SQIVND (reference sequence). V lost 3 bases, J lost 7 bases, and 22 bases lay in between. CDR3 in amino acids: CASSIGKGRSLGQPQHF. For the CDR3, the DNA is TGTGCCAGTAGTATCGGAAAAGGTAGAAGTCTCGGGCAGCCCCAGCATTTT.

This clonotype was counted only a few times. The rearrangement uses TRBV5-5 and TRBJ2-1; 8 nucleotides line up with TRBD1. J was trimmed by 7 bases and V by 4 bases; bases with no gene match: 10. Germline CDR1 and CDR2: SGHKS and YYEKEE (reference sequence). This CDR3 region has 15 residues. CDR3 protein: CASSLRLGTGNEQFF. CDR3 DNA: TGTGCCAGCAGCCTTAGGCTCGGGACAGGTAATGAGCAGTTCTTC.

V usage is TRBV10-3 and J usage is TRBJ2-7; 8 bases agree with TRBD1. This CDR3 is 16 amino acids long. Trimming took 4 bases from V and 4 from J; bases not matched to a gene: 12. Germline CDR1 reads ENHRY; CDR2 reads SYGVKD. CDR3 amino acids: CAISGGQGAPPYEQYF. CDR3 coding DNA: TGTGCCATCAGTGGGGGGCAGGGGGCTCCCCCTTACGAGCAGTACTTC.

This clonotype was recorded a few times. The CDR3 is CSARNVGLPTGELFF. The CDR3, as DNA: TGCAGTGCTAGGAATGTTGGACTTCCCACCGGGGAGCTGTTTTTT. V gene TRBV20-1 combines with J gene TRBJ2-2; D is possibly TRBD2 (5 bases). The CDR3 totals 15 residues. The V gene lost 3 bases and the J gene lost 4 bases, with 15 bases spanning the gap. Germline CDR1 and CDR2: DFQATT and SNEGSKA (reference sequence).

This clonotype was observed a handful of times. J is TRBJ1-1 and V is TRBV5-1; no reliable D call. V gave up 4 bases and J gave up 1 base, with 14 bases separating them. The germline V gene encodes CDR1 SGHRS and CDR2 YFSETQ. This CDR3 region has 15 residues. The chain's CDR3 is CASSPPDNRNTEAFF. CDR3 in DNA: TGCGCCAGCAGCCCTCCTGACAACAGGAACACTGAAGCTTTCTTT.

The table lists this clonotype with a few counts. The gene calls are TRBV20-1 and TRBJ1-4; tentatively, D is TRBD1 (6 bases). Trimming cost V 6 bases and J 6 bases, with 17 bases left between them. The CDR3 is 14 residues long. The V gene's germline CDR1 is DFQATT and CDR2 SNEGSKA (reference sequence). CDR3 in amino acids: CSAPNGGFYEKLFF. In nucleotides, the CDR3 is TGCAGTGCCCCGAATGGGGGCTTTTATGAAAAACTGTTTTTT.

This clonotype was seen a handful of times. The CDR3 nucleotides are TGCGCCAGCAGCTTGGCCCGGGGATTCACTGAAGCTTTCTTT. Translation gives CASSLARGFTEAFF. The chain links TRBV5-1 to TRBJ1-1, with no clear D. Germline V lookup: CDR1 SGHRS, CDR2 YFSETQ. V lost 0 bases to trimming and J lost 4 bases, with 10 bases between them. The CDR3 has 14 amino acids.

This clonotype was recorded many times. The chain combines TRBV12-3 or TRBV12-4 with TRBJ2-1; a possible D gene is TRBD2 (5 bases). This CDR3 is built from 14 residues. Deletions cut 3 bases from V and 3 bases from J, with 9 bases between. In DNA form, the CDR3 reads TGTGCCAGCAGTTTTCCCGGACTCTACAATGAGCAGTTCTTC. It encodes CASSFPGLYNEQFF.

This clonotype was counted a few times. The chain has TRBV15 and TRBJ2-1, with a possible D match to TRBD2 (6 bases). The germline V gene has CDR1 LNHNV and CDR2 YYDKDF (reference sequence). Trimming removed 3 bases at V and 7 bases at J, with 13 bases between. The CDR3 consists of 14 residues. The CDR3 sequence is CATSSWGEANEQFF. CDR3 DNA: TGTGCCACCAGCAGTTGGGGGGAGGCGAATGAGCAGTTCTTC.

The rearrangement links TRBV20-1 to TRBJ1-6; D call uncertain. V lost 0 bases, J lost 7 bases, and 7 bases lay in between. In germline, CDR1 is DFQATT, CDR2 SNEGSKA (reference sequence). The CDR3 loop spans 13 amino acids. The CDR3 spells CSAREHGNSPLHF. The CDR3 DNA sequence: TGCAGTGCTAGAGAACACGGAAATTCACCCCTCCACTTT.

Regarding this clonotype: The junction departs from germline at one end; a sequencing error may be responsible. The CDR3 region has the DNA TGCGCCAACAGCCAGGGGGATAATGAGCAGTTCTTC. Translated: CANSQGDNEQFF. This chain connects TRBV4-3 to TRBJ2-1; 7 bases match TRBD1. The germline gives CDR1 LGHNA, CDR2 YSLEER. The CDR3 consists of 12 residues.

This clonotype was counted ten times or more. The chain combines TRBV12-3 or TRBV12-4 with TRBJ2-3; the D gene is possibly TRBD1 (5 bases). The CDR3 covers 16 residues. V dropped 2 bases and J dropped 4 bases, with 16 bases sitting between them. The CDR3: CASSLFVRAAADTQYF. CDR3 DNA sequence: TGTGCCAGCAGTTTATTTGTCAGGGCGGCGGCAGATACGCAGTATTTT.